This T cell receptor (beta chain) was recorded in a study of cytomegalovirus exposure and HLA in healthy donors. Study-level results: Some V segments, including TRBV6-2 and TRBV6-3, were excluded as indistinguishable.

CDR1 is SGHTA, CDR2 FQGNSA, per germline. This CDR3 region has 14 residues. V was pared by 3 bases and J by 5 bases, with 6 bases of the junction left unmatched. This clone has just a few counts. Its antigen remains unknown. The PCR contained 60 Vbeta and 13 Jbeta primers. TCRdb's copy holds only in-frame clones and misses some; the assay was immunoSEQ multiplex PCR. The table includes approximately 100,000 clones, roughly 79% detected once. Material for sequencing was PBMCs. The V call is TRBV7-2, the J call TRBJ2-5, with TRBD1 matching over 7 bases. The clonotype was recovered from a woman aged 45-65 years in good health and CMV-seropositive. The CDR3 here is CASSFTGVGETQYF. DNA of the CDR3: TGTGCCAGCAGCTTTACAGGGGTCGGGGAGACCCAGTACTTC. Combining the CDR3 with reference TRBV7-2 and TRBJ2-5 gives the whole variable domain GAGVSQSPSNKVTEKGKDVELRCDPISGHTALYWYRQSLGQGLEFLIYFQGNSAPDKSGLPSDRFSAERTGGSVSTLTIQRTQQEDSAVYLCASSFTGVGETQYFGPGTRLLVL.